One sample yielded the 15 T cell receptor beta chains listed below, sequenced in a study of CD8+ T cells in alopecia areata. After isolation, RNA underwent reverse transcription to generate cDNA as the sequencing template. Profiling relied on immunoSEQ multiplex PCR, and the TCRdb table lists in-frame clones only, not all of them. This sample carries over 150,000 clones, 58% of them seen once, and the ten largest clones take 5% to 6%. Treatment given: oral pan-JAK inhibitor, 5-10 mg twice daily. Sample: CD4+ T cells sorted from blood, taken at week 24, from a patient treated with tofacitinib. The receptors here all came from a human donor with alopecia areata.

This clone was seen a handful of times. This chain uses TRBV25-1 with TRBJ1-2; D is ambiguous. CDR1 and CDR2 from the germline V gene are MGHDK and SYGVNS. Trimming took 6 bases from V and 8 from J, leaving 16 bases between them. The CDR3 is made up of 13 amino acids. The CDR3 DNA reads TGTGCCAGCAGGGGCCCGGACGGGCTCGGCTACACCTTC. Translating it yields CASRGPDGLGYTF.

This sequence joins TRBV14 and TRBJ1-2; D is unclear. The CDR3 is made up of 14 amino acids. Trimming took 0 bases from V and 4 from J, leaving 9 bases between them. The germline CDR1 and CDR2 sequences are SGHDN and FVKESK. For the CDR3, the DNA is TGTGCCAGCAGCCAAGATGGGTATACCTATGGCTACACCTTC. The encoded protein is CASSQDGYTYGYTF. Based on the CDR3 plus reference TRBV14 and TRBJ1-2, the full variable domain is EAGVTQFPSHSVIEKGQTVTLRCDPISGHDNLYWYRRVMGKEIKFLLHFVKESKQDESGMPNNRFLAERTGGTYSTLKVQPAELEDSGVYFCASSQDGYTYGYTFGSGTRLTVV.

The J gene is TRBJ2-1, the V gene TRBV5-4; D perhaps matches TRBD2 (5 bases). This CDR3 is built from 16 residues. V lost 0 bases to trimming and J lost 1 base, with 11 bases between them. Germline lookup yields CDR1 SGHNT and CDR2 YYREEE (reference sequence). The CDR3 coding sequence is TGTGCCAGCAGCTTGGGAGGGCCGAATTCCTACAATGAGCAGTTCTTC. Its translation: CASSLGGPNSYNEQFF.

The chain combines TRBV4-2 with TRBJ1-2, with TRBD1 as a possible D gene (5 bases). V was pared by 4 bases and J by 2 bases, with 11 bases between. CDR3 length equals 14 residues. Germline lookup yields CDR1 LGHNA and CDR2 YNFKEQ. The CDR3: CASSLSTANYGYTF. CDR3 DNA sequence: TGTGCCAGCAGCCTTTCGACAGCAAACTATGGCTACACCTTC.

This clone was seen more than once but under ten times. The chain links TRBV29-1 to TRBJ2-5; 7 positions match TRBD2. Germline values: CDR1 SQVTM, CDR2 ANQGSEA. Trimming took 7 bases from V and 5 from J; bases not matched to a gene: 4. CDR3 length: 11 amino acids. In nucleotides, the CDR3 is TGCAGCGGCGGGAGCAGGGAGACCCAGTACTTC. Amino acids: CSGGSRETQYF.

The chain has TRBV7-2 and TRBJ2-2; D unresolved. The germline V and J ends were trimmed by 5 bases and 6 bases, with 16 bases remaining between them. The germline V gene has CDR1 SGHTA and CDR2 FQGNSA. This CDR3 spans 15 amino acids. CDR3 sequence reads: CASSRVPSGAGELFF. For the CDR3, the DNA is TGTGCCAGCAGCCGGGTCCCATCCGGAGCCGGGGAGCTGTTTTTT.

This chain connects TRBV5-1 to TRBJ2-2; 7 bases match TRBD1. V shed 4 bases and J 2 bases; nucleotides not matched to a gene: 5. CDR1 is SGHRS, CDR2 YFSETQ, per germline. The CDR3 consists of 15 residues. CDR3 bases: TGCGCCAGCAGCCGGACAGGAATTAACACCGGGGAGCTGTTTTTT. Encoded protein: CASSRTGINTGELFF.

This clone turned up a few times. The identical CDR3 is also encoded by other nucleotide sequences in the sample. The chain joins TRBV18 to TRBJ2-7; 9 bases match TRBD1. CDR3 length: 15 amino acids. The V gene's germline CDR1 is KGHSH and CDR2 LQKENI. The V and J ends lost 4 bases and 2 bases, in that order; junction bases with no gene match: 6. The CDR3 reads CASSHTGQGTYEQYF. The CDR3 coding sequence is TGTGCCAGCTCACACACGGGACAGGGAACCTACGAGCAGTACTTC. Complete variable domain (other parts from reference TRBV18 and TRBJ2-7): NAGVMQNPRHLVRRRGQEARLRCSPMKGHSHVYWYRQLPEEGLKFMVYLQKENIIDESGMPKERFSAEFPKEGPSILRIQQVVRGDSAAYFCASSHTGQGTYEQYFGPGTRLTVT.

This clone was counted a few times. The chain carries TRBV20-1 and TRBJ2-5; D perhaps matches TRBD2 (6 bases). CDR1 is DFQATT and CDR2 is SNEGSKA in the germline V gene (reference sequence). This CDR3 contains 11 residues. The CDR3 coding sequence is TGCATAGCGGAGTTCCAAGAGACCCAGTACTTC. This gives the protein CIAEFQETQYF.

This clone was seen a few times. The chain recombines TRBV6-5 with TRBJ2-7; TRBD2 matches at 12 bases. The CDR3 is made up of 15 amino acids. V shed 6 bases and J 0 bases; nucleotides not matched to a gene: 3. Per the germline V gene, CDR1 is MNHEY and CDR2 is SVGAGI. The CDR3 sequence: CASRQTSGSSYEQYF. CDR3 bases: TGTGCCAGCAGACAGACTAGCGGGAGCTCCTACGAGCAGTACTTC.

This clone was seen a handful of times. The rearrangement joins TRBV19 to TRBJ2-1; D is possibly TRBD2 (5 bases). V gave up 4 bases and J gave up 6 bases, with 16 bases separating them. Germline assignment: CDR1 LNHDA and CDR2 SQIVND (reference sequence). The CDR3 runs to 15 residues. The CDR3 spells CASSTLIGLGNEQFF. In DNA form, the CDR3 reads TGTGCCAGTAGTACCCTAATCGGACTCGGCAATGAGCAGTTCTTC.

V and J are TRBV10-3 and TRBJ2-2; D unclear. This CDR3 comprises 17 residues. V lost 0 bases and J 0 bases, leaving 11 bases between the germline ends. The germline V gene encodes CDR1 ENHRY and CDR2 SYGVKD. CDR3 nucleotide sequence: TGTGCCATCAGTGAGTCTCGGTGGGGAACGAACACCGGGGAGCTGTTTTTT. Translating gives CAISESRWGTNTGELFF.

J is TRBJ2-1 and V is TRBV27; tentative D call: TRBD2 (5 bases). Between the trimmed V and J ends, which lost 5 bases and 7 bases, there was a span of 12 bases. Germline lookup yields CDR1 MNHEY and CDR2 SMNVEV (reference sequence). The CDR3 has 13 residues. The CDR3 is CASSPLDLNEQFF. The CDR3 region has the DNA TGTGCCAGCAGTCCCCTGGACTTGAATGAGCAGTTCTTC.

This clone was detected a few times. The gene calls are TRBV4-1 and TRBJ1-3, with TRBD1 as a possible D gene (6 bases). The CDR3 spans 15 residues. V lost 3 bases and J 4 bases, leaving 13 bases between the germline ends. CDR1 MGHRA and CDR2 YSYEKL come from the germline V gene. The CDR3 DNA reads TGCGCCAGCAGCCATACTCAGGGGTCCGGAAACACCATATATTTT. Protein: CASSHTQGSGNTIYF.

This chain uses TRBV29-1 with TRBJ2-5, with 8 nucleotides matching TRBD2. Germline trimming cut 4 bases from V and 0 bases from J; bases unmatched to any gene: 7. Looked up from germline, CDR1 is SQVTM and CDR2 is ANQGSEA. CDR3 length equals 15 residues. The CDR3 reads CSVVGAGGDQETQYF. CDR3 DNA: TGCAGCGTTGTTGGGGCGGGGGGAGACCAAGAGACCCAGTACTTC.